The 2 T cell receptor beta chains listed next were all sequenced from one sample in a study of CD8+ T cells in alopecia areata. CD25+CD127- cells were sorted from CD4+ cells in about 5 patients. RNA extraction and reverse transcription yielded cDNA as sequencing template. Data came from immunoSEQ multiplex PCR; TCRdb stores just in-frame clones and leaves some out. This table holds just over 20,000 clones, approximately 60% found once. Sequencing was performed on CD4+ Tregs sorted from blood. These receptor sequences come from a human donor with alopecia areata.

This chain connects TRBV5-1 to TRBJ1-2; D is ambiguous. The CDR3 totals 14 residues. With 0 bases removed from V and 6 bases from J, the gap between germline ends came to 12 bases. The germline gives CDR1 SGHRS, CDR2 YFSETQ. This chain's CDR3 is CASSLAPASDGYTF. In DNA, the CDR3 is TGCGCCAGCAGCTTGGCCCCAGCAAGCGATGGCTACACCTTC. Supplemented by reference TRBV5-1 and TRBJ1-2, the full variable domain reads KAGVTQTPRYLIKTRGQQVTLSCSPISGHRSVSWYQQTPGQGLQFLFEYFSETQRNKGNFPGRFSGRQFSNSRSEMNVSTLELGDSALYLCASSLAPASDGYTFGSGTRLTVV.

The table lists this clone with a count of one. The chain is built from TRBV6-6 and TRBJ2-3; D ambiguous. The CDR3 contains 12 residues. Trimming took 7 bases from V and 3 from J, leaving 8 bases between them. Per germline, CDR1 MNHNY and CDR2 SVGAGI (reference sequence). CDR3 sequence reads: CASNLPTDTQYF. The CDR3 DNA reads TGTGCCAGCAACCTACCGACAGATACGCAGTATTTT.